Below, 16 T cell receptor beta chains from the same sample are listed, as sequenced in a study of identical twins. TCRdb reanalysed the 5' RACE reads using MiXCR and keeps one entry per CDR3 protein. The sample lists roughly 250,000 distinct CDR3 sequences, 7% to 8.5% occurring once. In addition, the sample was reused for a study of yellow fever vaccine responses in identical twins.

Material: CD8+ T cells sorted from blood. The receptor set was obtained from a woman in her late teens or twenties in good health.

This clonotype has more than one count but fewer than ten. This sequence joins TRBV20-1 and TRBJ2-7, with 7 bases identical to TRBD1. The CDR3 covers 13 residues. Trimming took 0 bases from V and 4 from J; bases not matched to a gene: 3. The V gene's germline CDR1 is DFQATT and CDR2 SNEGSKA (reference sequence). The CDR3 protein is CSAREKGAYEQYV. The CDR3 bases are TGCAGTGCTAGAGAAAAGGGGGCGTACGAGCAGTACGTC.

This clonotype was counted only a few times. The J gene is TRBJ2-7, the V gene TRBV12-3 or TRBV12-4, with 9 bases identical to TRBD2. This CDR3 spans 17 amino acids. With V trimmed by 7 bases and J by 2 bases, 15 bases remained unmatched. The CDR3 here is CASTYSTSLAGPYEQYF. For the CDR3, the DNA is TGTGCCAGCACCTACTCAACATCACTAGCGGGCCCCTACGAGCAGTACTTC.

The rearrangement uses TRBV5-1 and TRBJ2-5; a possible D gene is TRBD1 (6 bases). V was trimmed by 1 base and J by 5 bases, leaving 12 bases between them. The CDR3 has 14 residues. CDR1 and CDR2 from the germline V gene are SGHRS and YFSETQ. CDR3 region: CASSLLGDTETQYF. CDR3 bases: TGCGCCAGCAGCTTGTTGGGGGACACGGAGACCCAGTACTTC. Using reference TRBV5-1 and TRBJ2-5 for the parts outside the CDR3, the full variable domain is KAGVTQTPRYLIKTRGQQVTLSCSPISGHRSVSWYQQTPGQGLQFLFEYFSETQRNKGNFPGRFSGRQFSNSRSEMNVSTLELGDSALYLCASSLLGDTETQYFGPGTRLLVL.

This clonotype was seen ten or more times. The chain has TRBV5-1 and TRBJ2-2; perhaps TRBD2 as D (6 bases). Germline CDR1 reads SGHRS; CDR2 reads YFSETQ. The CDR3 totals 22 residues. V dropped 4 bases and J dropped 2 bases, with 33 bases sitting between them. The DNA for the CDR3 is TGCGCCAGCAGCCTGATTCCCGGGACTCCTAGCAAGTCCCTAATAAACACCGGGGAGCTGTTTTTT. Amino acids: CASSLIPGTPSKSLINTGELFF.

The chain has TRBV27 and TRBJ1-2, with D tentatively TRBD1 (6 bases). The CDR3 sequence is 16 residues long. CDR1 and CDR2 from the germline V gene are MNHEY and SMNVEV (reference sequence). Trimming removed 5 bases from V and 0 bases from J, with 16 bases in between. CDR3 sequence reads: CASSTAQGWSNYGYTF. The CDR3 DNA reads as TGTGCCAGCAGTACCGCCCAGGGGTGGTCTAACTATGGCTACACCTTC.

This clonotype was seen a handful of times. This chain links TRBV7-9 with TRBJ2-7; 8 nucleotides line up with TRBD2. The CDR3 is 15 amino acids. V dropped 5 bases and J dropped 3; count of bases not matched to a gene: 9. Germline CDR1 and CDR2: SEHNR and FQNEAQ (reference sequence). Here the CDR3 reads CASSPRPGLDYEQYF. CDR3 in DNA: TGTGCCAGCAGCCCACGACCGGGACTAGACTACGAGCAGTACTTC. Full variable domain (rest looked up from reference TRBV7-9 and TRBJ2-7): DTGVSQNPRHKITKRGQNVTFRCDPISEHNRLYWYRQTLGQGPEFLTYFQNEAQLEKSRLLSDRFSAERPKGSFSTLEIQRTEQGDSAMYLCASSPRPGLDYEQYFGPGTRLTVT.

This clonotype was detected a few times. The chain couples TRBV5-5 to TRBJ1-2; 10 bases are a match to TRBD1. This CDR3 is 14 amino acids long. J lost 3 bases, V lost 3 bases, and 2 bases had no gene match. Per germline, CDR1 SGHKS and CDR2 YYEKEE (reference sequence). CDR3 protein: CASSYGQGDYGYTF. In DNA form, the CDR3 reads TGTGCCAGCAGCTATGGACAGGGGGACTATGGCTACACCTTC.

This clonotype appeared a few times. This chain connects TRBV4-1 to TRBJ2-7; 7 bases map to TRBD1. The V gene's germline CDR1 is MGHRA and CDR2 YSYEKL. Trimming took 1 base from V and 5 from J; bases not matched to a gene: 8. This CDR3 region has 15 residues. CDR3 bases: TGCGCCAGCAGCCAAGGGACAGGCTGGATCCACGAGCAGTACGTC. This translates into CASSQGTGWIHEQYV.

The V call is TRBV5-1, the J call TRBJ2-1; D not certain. Between the trimmed V and J ends, which lost 1 base and 8 bases, there was a span of 13 bases. The germline CDR1 and CDR2 sequences are SGHRS and YFSETQ. CDR3 length: 14 amino acids. CDR3: CASSLLRSVDEQFF. CDR3 DNA sequence: TGCGCCAGCAGCTTGCTCAGGTCGGTCGATGAGCAGTTCTTC.

At least ten counts were recorded for this clonotype. The chain carries TRBV7-9 and TRBJ2-4; the D is unclear. CDR1 and CDR2 from the germline V gene are SEHNR and FQNEAQ (reference sequence). Trimming took off 1 base at V and 0 bases at J, with 10 bases between the two ends. The CDR3 runs to 16 residues. CDR3 amino acids: CASSLGFSIAKNIQYF. CDR3 DNA: TGTGCCAGCAGCTTAGGGTTCTCTATAGCCAAAAACATTCAGTACTTC. The full variable domain, in which reference TRBV7-9 and TRBJ2-4 provide the parts outside the CDR3, is DTGVSQNPRHKITKRGQNVTFRCDPISEHNRLYWYRQTLGQGPEFLTYFQNEAQLEKSRLLSDRFSAERPKGSFSTLEIQRTEQGDSAMYLCASSLGFSIAKNIQYFGAGTRLSVL.

The chain carries TRBV6-5 and TRBJ2-4, with D possibly matching TRBD2 (6 bases). The germline V and J ends were trimmed by 4 bases and 3 bases, with 16 bases remaining between them. Germline V gene data show CDR1 as MNHEY and CDR2 as SVGAGI. This CDR3 spans 16 amino acids. CDR3: CASSSRGGGDKNIQYF. CDR3 coding DNA: TGTGCCAGCAGTTCGCGAGGTGGAGGGGACAAAAACATTCAGTACTTC.

The genes are TRBV28 and TRBJ1-2; maybe TRBD1 (5 bases). The V gene lost 1 base and the J gene lost 3 bases, with 12 bases spanning the gap. The CDR3 runs to 15 residues. Germline-derived CDR1 and CDR2 are MDHEN and SYDVKM. CDR3 protein: CASSLFPLRDYGYTF. As DNA, the CDR3 is TGTGCCAGCAGTTTATTTCCCCTCAGGGACTATGGCTACACCTTC.

This clonotype was observed many times. The CDR3 sequence: CASSFWGEPEQFF. CDR3 bases: TGTGCCAGCAGTTTCTGGGGCGAGCCTGAGCAGTTCTTC. The chain combines TRBV12-3 or TRBV12-4 with TRBJ2-1, with D tentatively TRBD1 (5 bases). CDR3 length equals 13 residues. V gave up 3 bases and J gave up 9 bases, with 12 bases separating them.

There are a few counts of this clonotype. V gene TRBV13 combines with J gene TRBJ2-7; the D gene is possibly TRBD1 (6 bases). Germline lookup yields CDR1 PRHDT and CDR2 FYEKMQ (reference sequence). V lost 5 bases to trimming and J lost 2 bases, with 10 bases between them. This CDR3 has 13 amino acids. The CDR3 DNA reads TGTGCCAGCAGCACAGGGTATCCCTACGAGCAGTACGTC. Its translation: CASSTGYPYEQYV.

The J gene is TRBJ2-7, the V gene TRBV27; D perhaps matches TRBD2 (6 bases). The germline V gene encodes CDR1 MNHEY and CDR2 SMNVEV (reference sequence). This CDR3 spans 14 amino acids. V lost 6 bases and J lost 1, with 13 bases in between. CDR3 protein: CASSPASASYEQYF. The CDR3 DNA follows: TGTGCCAGCAGCCCGGCTAGCGCGTCCTACGAGCAGTACTTC.

The chain couples TRBV15 to TRBJ2-7; D is uncertain. The V gene lost 4 bases and the J gene lost 2 bases, with 9 bases spanning the gap. The CDR3 loop spans 13 amino acids. Germline CDR1 is LNHNV and CDR2 is YYDKDF (reference sequence). In nucleotides, the CDR3 is TGTGCCACCAGCACAACAAGGGCCTACGAGCAGTACTTC. Translated, it gives CATSTTRAYEQYF. The full variable domain, its missing parts supplied by reference TRBV15 and TRBJ2-7, is DAMVIQNPRYQVTQFGKPVTLSCSQTLNHNVMYWYQQKSSQAPKLLFHYYDKDFNNEADTPDNFQSRRPNTSFCFLDIRSPGLGDTAMYLCATSTTRAYEQYFGPGTRLTVT.